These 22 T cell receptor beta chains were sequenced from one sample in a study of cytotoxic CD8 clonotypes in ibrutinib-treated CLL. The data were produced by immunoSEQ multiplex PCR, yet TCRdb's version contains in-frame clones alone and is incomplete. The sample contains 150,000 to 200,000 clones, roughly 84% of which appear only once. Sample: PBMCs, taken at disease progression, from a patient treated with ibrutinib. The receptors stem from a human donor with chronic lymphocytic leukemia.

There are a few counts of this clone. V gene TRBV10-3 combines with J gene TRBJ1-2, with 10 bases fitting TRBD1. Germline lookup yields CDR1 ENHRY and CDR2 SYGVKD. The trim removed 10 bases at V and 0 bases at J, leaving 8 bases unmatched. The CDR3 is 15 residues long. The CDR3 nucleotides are TGTGCCACTAGACAGGGGGCAACACCTAACTATGGCTACACCTTC. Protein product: CATRQGATPNYGYTF.

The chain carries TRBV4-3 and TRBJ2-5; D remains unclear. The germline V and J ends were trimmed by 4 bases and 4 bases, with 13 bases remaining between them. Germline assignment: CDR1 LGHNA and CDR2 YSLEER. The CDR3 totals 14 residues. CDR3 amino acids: CASSPTRSGETQYF. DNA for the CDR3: TGCGCCAGCAGCCCAACGCGTTCGGGAGAGACCCAGTACTTC.

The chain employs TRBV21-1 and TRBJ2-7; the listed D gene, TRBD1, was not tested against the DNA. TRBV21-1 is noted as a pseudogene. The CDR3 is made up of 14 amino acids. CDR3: CASSKRDRRYEQYF. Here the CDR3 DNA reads TGTGCCAGCAGCAAGCGGGACAGGAGGTACGAGCAGTACTTC.

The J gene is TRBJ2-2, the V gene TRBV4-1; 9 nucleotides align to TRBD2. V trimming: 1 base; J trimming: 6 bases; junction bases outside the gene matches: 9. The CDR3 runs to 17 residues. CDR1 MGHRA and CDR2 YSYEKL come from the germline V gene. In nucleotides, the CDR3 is TGCGCCAGCAGCCAAGGGGGGGTAGCGGGAGCGGCCGGGGAGCTGTTTTTT. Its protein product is CASSQGGVAGAAGELFF.

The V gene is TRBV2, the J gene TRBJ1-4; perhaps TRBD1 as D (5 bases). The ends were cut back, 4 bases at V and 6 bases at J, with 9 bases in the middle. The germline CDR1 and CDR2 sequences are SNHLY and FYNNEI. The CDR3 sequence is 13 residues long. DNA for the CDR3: TGTGCCAGCAGTGTGGGGCTGGATGAAAAACTGTTTTTT. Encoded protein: CASSVGLDEKLFF.

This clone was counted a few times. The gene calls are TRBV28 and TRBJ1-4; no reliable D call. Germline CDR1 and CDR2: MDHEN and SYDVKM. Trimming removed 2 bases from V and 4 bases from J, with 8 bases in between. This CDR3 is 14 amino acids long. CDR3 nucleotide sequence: TGTGCCAGCAGTTTACGACGGATTAATGAAAAACTGTTTTTT. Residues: CASSLRRINEKLFF.

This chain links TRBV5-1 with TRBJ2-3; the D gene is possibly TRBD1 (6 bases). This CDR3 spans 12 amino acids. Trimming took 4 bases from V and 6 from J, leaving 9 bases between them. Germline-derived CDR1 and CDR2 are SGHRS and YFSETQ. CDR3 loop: CASSADRDTQYF. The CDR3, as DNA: TGCGCCAGCAGCGCCGACAGGGATACGCAGTATTTT.

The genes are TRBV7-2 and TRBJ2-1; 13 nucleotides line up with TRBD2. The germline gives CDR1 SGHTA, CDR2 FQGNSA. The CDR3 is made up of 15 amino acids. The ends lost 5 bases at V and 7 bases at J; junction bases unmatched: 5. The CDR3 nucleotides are TGTGCCAGCAGCCTACTAGCGGGAGGGTTAAATGAGCAGTTCTTC. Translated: CASSLLAGGLNEQFF.

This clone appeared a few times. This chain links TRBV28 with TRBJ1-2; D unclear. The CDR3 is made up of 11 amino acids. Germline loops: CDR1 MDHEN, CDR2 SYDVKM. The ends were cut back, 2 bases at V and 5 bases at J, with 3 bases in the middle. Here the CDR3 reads CASSLRYGYTF. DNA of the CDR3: TGTGCCAGCAGTTTAAGATATGGCTACACCTTC.

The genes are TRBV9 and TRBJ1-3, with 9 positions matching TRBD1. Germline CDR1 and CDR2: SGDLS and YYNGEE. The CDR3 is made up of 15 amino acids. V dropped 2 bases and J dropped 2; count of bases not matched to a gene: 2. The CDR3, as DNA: TGTGCCAGCAGCGTTGGACAGGGGACTGGAAACACCATATATTTT. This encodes CASSVGQGTGNTIYF.

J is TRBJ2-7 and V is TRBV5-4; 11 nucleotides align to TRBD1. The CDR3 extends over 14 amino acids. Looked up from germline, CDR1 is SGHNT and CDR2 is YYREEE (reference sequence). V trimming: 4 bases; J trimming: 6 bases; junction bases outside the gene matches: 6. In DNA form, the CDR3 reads TGTGCCAGCAGCGCAGGGACAGGGGGGCGCGAGCAGTACTTC. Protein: CASSAGTGGREQYF.

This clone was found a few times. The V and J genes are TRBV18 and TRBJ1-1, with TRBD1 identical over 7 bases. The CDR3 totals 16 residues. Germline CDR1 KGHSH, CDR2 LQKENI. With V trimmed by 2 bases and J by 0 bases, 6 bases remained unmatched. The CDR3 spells CASSPTTGNMNTEAFF. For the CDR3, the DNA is TGTGCCAGCTCACCAACGACAGGGAACATGAACACTGAAGCTTTCTTT.

This CDR3 is CASSRGQWGESGYNEQFF. The CDR3 nucleotides are TGTGCCAGTAGTAGGGGACAGTGGGGAGAGTCTGGCTACAATGAGCAGTTCTTC. This sequence joins TRBV19 and TRBJ2-1; 7 positions match TRBD1. CDR1 and CDR2 (germline): LNHDA, SQIVND (reference sequence). V was clipped by 4 bases and J by 3 bases; unmatched bases: 15. The CDR3 is 18 amino acids.

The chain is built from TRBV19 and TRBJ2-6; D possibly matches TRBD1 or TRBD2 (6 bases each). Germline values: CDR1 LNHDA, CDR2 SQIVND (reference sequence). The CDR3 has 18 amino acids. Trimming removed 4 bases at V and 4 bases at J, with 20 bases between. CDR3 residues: CASSRHRDSGTGANVLTF. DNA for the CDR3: TGTGCCAGTAGTAGACACAGGGACTCAGGTACCGGGGCCAACGTCCTGACTTTC.

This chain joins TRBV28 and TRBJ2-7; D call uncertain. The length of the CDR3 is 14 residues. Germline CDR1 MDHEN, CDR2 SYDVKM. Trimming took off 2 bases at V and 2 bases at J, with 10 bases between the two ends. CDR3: CASSLGDMTYEQYF. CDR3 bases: TGTGCCAGCAGTTTAGGCGATATGACCTACGAGCAGTACTTC.

CDR3 nucleotides: TGTGCCAGCAGCCCGGAAGGGACTGCTAACTATGGCTACACCTTC. Translating it yields CASSPEGTANYGYTF. V and J are TRBV9 and TRBJ1-2, with D maybe TRBD1 (5 bases). Germline V gene lookup returns CDR1 SGDLS and CDR2 YYNGEE. Deletions cut 4 bases from V and 0 bases from J, with 13 bases between. The length of the CDR3 is 15 residues.

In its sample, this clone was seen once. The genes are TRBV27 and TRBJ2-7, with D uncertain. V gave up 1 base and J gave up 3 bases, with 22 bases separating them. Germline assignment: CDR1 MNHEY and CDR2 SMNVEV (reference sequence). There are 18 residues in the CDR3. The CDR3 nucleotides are TGTGCCAGCAGTTTATTAGGTGTGTACCAGGCCGCCAACTACGAGCAGTACTTC. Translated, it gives CASSLLGVYQAANYEQYF.

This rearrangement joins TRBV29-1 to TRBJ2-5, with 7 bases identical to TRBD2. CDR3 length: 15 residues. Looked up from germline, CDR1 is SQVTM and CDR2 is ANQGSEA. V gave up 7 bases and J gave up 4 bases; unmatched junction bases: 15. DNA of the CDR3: TGCAGCGCTCTTAGGGAGGGTCTCGTTCGAGAGACCCAGTACTTC. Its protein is CSALREGLVRETQYF.

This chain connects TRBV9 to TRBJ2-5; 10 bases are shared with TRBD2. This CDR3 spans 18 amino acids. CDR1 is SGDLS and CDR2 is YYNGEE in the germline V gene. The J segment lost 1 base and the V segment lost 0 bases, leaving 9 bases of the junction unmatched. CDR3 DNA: TGTGCCAGCAGCGTAGGACTAGCGGGCGGAGGGCTCCAAGAGACCCAGTACTTC. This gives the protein CASSVGLAGGGLQETQYF. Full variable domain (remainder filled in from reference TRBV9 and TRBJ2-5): DSGVTQTPKHLITATGQRVTLRCSPRSGDLSVYWYQQSLDQGLQFLIQYYNGEERAKGNILERFSAQQFPDLHSELNLSSLELGDSALYFCASSVGLAGGGLQETQYFGPGTRLLVL.

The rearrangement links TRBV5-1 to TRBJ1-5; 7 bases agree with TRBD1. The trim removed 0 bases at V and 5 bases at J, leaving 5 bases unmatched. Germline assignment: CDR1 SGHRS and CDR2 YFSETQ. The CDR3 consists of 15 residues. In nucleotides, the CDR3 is TGCGCCAGCAGCTTGGGACAGGGTTTAGATCAGCCCCAGCATTTT. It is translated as CASSLGQGLDQPQHF.

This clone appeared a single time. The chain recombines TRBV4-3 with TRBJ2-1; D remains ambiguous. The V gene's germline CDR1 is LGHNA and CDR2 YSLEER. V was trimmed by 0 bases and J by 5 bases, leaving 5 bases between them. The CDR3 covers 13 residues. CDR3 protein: CASSQDPDNEQFF. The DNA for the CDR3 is TGCGCCAGCAGCCAAGACCCAGACAATGAGCAGTTCTTC.

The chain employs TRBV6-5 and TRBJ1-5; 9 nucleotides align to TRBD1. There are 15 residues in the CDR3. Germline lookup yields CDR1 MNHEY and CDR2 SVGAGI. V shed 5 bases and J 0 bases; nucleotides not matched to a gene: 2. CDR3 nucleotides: TGTGCCAGCAGTGGACAGGGGAATAGCAATCAGCCCCAGCATTTT. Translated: CASSGQGNSNQPQHF.